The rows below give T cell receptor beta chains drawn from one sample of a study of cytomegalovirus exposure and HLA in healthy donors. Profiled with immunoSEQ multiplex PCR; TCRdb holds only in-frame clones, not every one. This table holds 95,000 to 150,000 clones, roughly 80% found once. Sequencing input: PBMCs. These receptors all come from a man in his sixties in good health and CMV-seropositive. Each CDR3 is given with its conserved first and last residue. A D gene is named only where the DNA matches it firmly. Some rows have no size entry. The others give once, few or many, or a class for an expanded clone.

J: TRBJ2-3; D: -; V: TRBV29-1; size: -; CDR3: CSVETGYTDTQYF; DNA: TGCAGCGTTGAGACTGGATACACAGATACGCAGTATTTT
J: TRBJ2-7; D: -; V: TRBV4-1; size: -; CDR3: CASSRVAGAYEQYF; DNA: TGCGCCAGCAGCCGGGTGGCCGGGGCCTACGAGCAGTACTTC
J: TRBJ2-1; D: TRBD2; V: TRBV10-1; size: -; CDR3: CASSGGYGTSGYNEQFF; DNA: TGCGCCAGCAGTGGAGGTTATGGGACTAGCGGTTACAATGAGCAGTTCTTC
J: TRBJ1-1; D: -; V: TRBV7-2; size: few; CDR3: CASSSGGTYTEAFF; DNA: TGTGCCAGCAGCTCCGGGGGGACTTACACTGAAGCTTTCTTT
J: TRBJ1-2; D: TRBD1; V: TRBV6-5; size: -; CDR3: CASSASQGLYGYTF; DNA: TGTGCCAGCAGTGCCTCACAGGGGCTCTATGGCTACACCTTC
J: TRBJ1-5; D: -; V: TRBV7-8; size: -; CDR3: CASSLDGGRGNQPQHF; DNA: TGTGCCAGCAGCTTAGACGGGGGTAGGGGCAATCAGCCCCAGCATTTT
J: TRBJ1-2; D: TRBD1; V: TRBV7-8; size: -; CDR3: CASSFKKGAGGYTF; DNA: TGTGCCAGCAGCTTTAAAAAGGGGGCGGGGGGCTACACCTTC
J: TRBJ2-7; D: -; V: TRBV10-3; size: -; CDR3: CAISEFVLEQYF; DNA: TGTGCCATCAGTGAATTTGTACTCGAGCAGTACTTC
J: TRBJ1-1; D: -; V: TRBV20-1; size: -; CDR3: CSASAGGAFF; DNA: TGCAGTGCTAGCGCGGGAGGAGCTTTCTTT
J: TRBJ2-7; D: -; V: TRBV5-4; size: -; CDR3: CASSLNSFYEQYF; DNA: TGTGCCAGCAGCTTGAATAGCTTCTACGAGCAGTACTTC
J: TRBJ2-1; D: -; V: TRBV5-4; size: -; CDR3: CASSFGTSYNEQFF; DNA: TGTGCCAGCAGCTTCGGGACAAGTTACAATGAGCAGTTCTTC
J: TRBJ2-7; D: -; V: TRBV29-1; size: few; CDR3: CSVKQSYEQYF; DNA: TGCAGCGTTAAACAGTCTTACGAGCAGTACTTC
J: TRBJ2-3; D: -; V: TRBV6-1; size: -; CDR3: CASSPDRDTQYF; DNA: TGTGCCAGCAGTCCCGACAGGGATACGCAGTATTTT
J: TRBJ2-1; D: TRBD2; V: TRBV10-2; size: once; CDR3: CASSSGGINNEQFF; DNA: TGCGCCAGCAGTAGCGGGGGGATTAACAATGAGCAGTTCTTC
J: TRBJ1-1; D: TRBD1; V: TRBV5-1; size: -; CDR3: CASSLLPTGGGNTEAFF; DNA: TGCGCCAGCAGCTTGCTCCCGACAGGGGGCGGGAACACTGAAGCTTTCTTT
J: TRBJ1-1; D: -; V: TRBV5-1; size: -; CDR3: CASTITGSAEAFF; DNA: TGCGCCAGCACCATAACAGGGTCGGCTGAAGCTTTCTTT
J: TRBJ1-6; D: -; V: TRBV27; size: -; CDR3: CASSPQLQYSPLHF; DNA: TGTGCCAGCAGTCCGCAACTACAATATTCACCCCTCCACTTT
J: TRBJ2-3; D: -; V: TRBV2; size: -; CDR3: CASSEGGGRVGQYF; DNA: TGTGCCAGCAGTGAAGGAGGTGGGCGGGTAGGGCAGTATTTT
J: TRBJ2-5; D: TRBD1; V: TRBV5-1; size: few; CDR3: CASSGGTGGYQETQYF; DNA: TGCGCCAGCAGCGGGGGGACAGGGGGGTACCAAGAGACCCAGTACTTC
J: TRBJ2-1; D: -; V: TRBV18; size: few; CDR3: CASSPWSSGYNEQFF; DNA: TGTGCCAGCTCACCCTGGAGTAGCGGTTACAATGAGCAGTTCTTC
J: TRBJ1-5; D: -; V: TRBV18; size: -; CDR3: CASSPPGQSLDQPQHF; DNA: TGTGCCAGCTCACCGCCGGGACAAAGTTTAGATCAGCCCCAGCATTTT
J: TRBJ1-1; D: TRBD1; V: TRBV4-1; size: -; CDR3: CASSPRGQGWAFF; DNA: TGCGCCAGCAGCCCTCGGGGACAGGGGTGGGCTTTCTTT
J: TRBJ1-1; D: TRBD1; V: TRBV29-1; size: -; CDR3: CSVWTGLEAFF; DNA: TGCAGCGTGTGGACAGGCCTTGAAGCTTTCTTT
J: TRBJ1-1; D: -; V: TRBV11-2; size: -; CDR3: CASSLVLRSEAFF; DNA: TGTGCCAGCAGCTTAGTTCTAAGGTCGGAGGCTTTCTTT
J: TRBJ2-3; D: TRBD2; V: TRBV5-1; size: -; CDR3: CASSLGTSWLDTQYF; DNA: TGCGCCAGCAGCTTAGGGACTAGTTGGTTAGATACGCAGTATTTT
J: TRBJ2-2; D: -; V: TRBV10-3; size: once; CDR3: CAISEPLAATGELFF; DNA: TGTGCCATCAGTGAGCCATTAGCGGCCACCGGGGAGCTGTTTTTT
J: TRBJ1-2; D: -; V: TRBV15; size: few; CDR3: CATSREGETWYGYTF; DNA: TGTGCCACCAGCAGAGAAGGGGAAACGTGGTATGGCTACACCTTC
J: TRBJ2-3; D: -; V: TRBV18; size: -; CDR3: CASSPGARTADTQYF; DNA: TGTGCCAGCTCACCAGGGGCCCGGACGGCAGATACGCAGTATTTT
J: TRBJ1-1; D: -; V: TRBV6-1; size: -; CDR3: CASRTFGGGTEAFF; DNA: TGTGCCAGCAGAACTTTCGGGGGAGGCACTGAAGCTTTCTTT
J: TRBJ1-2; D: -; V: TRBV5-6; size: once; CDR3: CASSLVFPFYGYTF; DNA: TGTGCCAGCAGCTTGGTTTTTCCTTTCTATGGCTACACCTTC
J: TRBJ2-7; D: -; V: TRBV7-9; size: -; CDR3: CASSRGFSYEQYF; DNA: TGTGCCAGCAGCCGAGGCTTTTCCTACGAGCAGTACTTC
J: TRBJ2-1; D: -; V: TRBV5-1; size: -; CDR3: CASSLGGSSYYNEQFF; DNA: TGCGCCAGCAGCTTGGGAGGTTCTAGTTATTACAATGAGCAGTTCTTC
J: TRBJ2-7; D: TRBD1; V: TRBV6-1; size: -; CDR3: CASSRDSTYEQYF; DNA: TGTGCCAGCAGCAGGGACAGTACCTACGAGCAGTACTTC
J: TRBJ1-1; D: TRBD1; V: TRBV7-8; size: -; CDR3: CASSLQTGGNSEAFF; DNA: TGTGCCAGCAGCTTACAGACAGGGGGGAATTCGGAAGCTTTCTTT
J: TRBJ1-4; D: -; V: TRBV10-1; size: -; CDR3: CASSEGHEKLFF; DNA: TGCGCCAGCTCAGAGGGACACGAAAAACTGTTTTTT
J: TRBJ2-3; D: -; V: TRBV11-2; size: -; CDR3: CASSPPPRTDTQYF; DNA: TGTGCCAGCAGCCCCCCTCCCCGCACAGATACGCAGTATTTT
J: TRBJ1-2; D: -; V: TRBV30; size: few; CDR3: CAWRGANYGYTF; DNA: TGTGCCTGGCGGGGGGCGAACTATGGCTACACCTTC
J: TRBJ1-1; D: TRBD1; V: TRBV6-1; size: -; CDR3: CASSEVGQGIRGTEAFF; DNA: TGTGCCAGCAGTGAAGTGGGACAGGGGATAAGAGGGACTGAAGCTTTCTTT
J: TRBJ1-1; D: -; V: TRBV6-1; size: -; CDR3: CASSVQIRRANTEAFF; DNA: TGTGCCAGCAGTGTACAAATCCGCAGGGCGAACACTGAAGCTTTCTTT
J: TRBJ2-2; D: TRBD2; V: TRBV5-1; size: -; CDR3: CASSGNPPGLAGGDTGELFF; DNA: TGCGCCAGCAGCGGAAACCCCCCGGGACTAGCGGGAGGGGACACCGGGGAGCTGTTTTTT